This record covers a single T cell receptor (beta chain). What antigen it recognizes has not been identified. A read error may explain this, as a much larger clone is one base away. This sample was taken from a study of tumor and adjacent non-tumor tissue in lung cancer listed by TCRdb under 2018. For the wider study: By cancer type, the cohort comprised 12 adenocarcinoma patients, a couple of squamous cell carcinoma patients and 1 small cell lung cancer patient. Among the approximately 15 patients, ages ranged from about 31 to 85 years, some ten were men and 5 were women, and disease was TNM stage I to III. Sequencing produced about 130,000,000 productive TCRbeta reads in total, an average of approximately 4.2 million reads per sample. Using bulk TCRbeta repertoires from around 15 lung cancer patients, the study set lung tumor tissue side by side with matched distant non-tumor lung tissue. A few dozen paired specimens, one tumor and one normal lung sample per patient, were profiled by TCRbeta CDR3 sequencing.

Libraries were prepared through multiplex PCR. Sequencer: Illumina HiSeq 2500. TCRbeta libraries were constructed through three rounds of nested PCR with primers (Table S4) according to protocols modified from ARM-PCR. Before sequencing, PCR products of 200-500 bp were excised from the gel and purified with the QIAquick gel extraction kit. Under the source paper's analysis protocol: Reads were cleaned with Trimmomatic, merged with FLASH into complete CDR3 sequences, and assigned to V(D)J germline segments with MiTCR. VDJtools was used to compute clonal diversity as the inverse Simpson's index. Productive reads were defined as in-frame sequences without a premature stop codon. Using fastp at Q25 and MiXCR, TCRdb reprocessed the public reads and kept productive beta chains. Each record represents a unique CDR3 protein, reported with the most common genes and DNA among its rows. TCRdb, not the original authors, processed these V and J calls. For this sample the table gives 40,000 to 60,000 distinct CDR3 sequences, of which 55% to 65% were detected only once. The ten most abundant clones make up about 30% of the sample.

Beyond this particular receptor, the publication reports: Because peripheral blood was not sequenced, blood TCRbeta repertoires in the lung cancer patients of the study were not examined. In normal lung, the top 100 clones accounted for a significantly larger cumulative share of the repertoire than in tumor tissue. Only about 15 patients were included in the cohort, and the need for larger samples and more detailed clinical data was noted by the authors. Neither the sequencing platform nor unique molecular identifiers are mentioned in the methods. TCR diversity was significantly higher in younger patients, and higher tumor TCR diversity was associated with shorter overall and disease-free survival. TCR diversity (inverse Simpson) was significantly higher in tumor than in normal lung tissue (approximately 440 vs 150, P = 0.0075, Mann-Whitney U test).

RNA was isolated from bulk, unsorted tissue, and RNA quality was assessed with a NanoDrop ND-1000 and an Agilent 2100. For the normal lung samples, distant non-tumor tissue was collected more than 3 cm away from the tumor edge. All donors had newly diagnosed lung cancer, had not received prior chemotherapy, and were admitted for thoracic surgery in China between August and November 2014. Patients with previous radiotherapy or chemotherapy, or with another concurrent cancer, were excluded from the study. Pieces of surgical tissue measuring about 1-2.1 cm3 were kept in RNAlater solution and held at -80 degrees C until needed. This sequence was found in a woman in her 70s with non-small cell lung cancer. The sequenced material came from distant non-tumor lung tissue.

The CDR3 in this case is CRARGPGLKETQYF. The bases read TGCAGGGCTAGAGGACCGGGACTGAAAGAGACCCAGTACTTC. Recombination joined TRBV20-1 with TRBJ2-5; TRBD2 might be the D gene, on 6 matching bases. In the germline V gene (reference sequence), CDR1 corresponds to DFQATT and CDR2 to SNEGSKA. The CDR3 runs 14 residues from the cysteine to the phenylalanine. Only the CDR3 portion is preserved as DNA: 42 bases, with reading frame beginning at the first base.